The sequence of this TCR beta chain was determined in a study of blood T cells in healthy people across ages. This clonotype was picked up a small number of times. Its specificity is unknown. Primers used in a second PCR of roughly 7 to 11 cycles were a sample-barcoded 5' primer and a J-beta primer mix. TCRdb reanalysed the 5' RACE reads using MiXCR and keeps one entry per CDR3 protein. The sample yields 1.5 million to 2 million distinct CDR3 sequences, 28% seen once. From germline, CDR1 is SGDLS and CDR2 YYNGEE. With 4 bases clipped from V and 10 bases from J, the junction kept 5 bases outside the gene matches. The CDR3 totals 12 residues. Findings and limits, study-wide: Versus aged donors, long-lived donors had higher diversity and more naive CD4+ cells.

The material sequenced was blood. The receptor was isolated from a woman aged 30 to 39 in good health. The chain combines TRBV9 with TRBJ2-1; 7 positions agree with TRBD2. CDR3 nucleotides: TGTGCCAGCAGCTCCCGGGAGGTGGAGCAGTTCTTC. Protein: CASSSREVEQFF.